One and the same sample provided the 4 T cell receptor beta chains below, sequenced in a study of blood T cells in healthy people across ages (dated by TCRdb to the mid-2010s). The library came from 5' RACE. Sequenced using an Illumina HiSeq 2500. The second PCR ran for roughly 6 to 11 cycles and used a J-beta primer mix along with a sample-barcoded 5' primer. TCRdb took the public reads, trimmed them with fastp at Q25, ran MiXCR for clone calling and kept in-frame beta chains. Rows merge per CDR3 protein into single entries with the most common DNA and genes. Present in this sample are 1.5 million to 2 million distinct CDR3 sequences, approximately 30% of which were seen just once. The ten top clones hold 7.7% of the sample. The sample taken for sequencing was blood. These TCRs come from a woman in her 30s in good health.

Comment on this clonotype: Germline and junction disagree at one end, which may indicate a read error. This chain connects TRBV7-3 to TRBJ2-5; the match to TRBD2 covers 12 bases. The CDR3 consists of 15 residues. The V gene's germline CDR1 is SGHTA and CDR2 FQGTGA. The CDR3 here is CASSPGLAGQETQCF. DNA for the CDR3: TGTGCCAGCAGCCCCGGACTAGCGGGGCAAGAGACCCAGTGCTTC.

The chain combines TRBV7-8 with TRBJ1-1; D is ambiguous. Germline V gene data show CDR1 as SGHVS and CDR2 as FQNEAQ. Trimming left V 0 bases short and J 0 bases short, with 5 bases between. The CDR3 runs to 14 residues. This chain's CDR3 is CASSLALLNTEAFF. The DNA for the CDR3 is TGTGCCAGCAGCTTAGCGCTATTGAACACTGAAGCTTTCTTT.

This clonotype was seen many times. The chain's CDR3 is CASSLGQGIYNEQFF. CDR3 nucleotide sequence: TGTGCCAGCAGCCTAGGACAGGGGATCTACAATGAGCAGTTCTTC. The chain has TRBV5-5 and TRBJ2-1; 9 nucleotides agree with TRBD1. The germline V gene encodes CDR1 SGHKS and CDR2 YYEKEE (reference sequence). Trimming cost V 4 bases and J 3 bases; bases outside gene matches: 5. CDR3 length equals 15 residues.

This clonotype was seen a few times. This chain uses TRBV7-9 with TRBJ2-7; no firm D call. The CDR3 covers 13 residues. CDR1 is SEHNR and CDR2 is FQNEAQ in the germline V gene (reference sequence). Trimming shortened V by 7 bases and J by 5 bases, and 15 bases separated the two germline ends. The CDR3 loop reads CASTRVADDEQYF. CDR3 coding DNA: TGTGCCAGCACTCGGGTCGCGGACGACGAGCAGTACTTC.